This is a list of T cell receptor beta chains from one sample in a study of tumor-infiltrating lymphocytes in primary liver carcinoma. From the multiplex PCR reads, TCRdb called clonotypes with MiXCR, one entry per CDR3 protein. This table holds 180,000 or so distinct CDR3 sequences, 50% to 75% found once. Material for sequencing was peripheral blood. The source of these receptors is a man aged 40-50 years with primary liver carcinoma and hepatitis B virus infection. Each CDR3 is given with its conserved first and last residue. D genes are given only for firm matches. Where a row states a size, it is once, few, many or the class of an expanded clone; other rows omit it.

TRBJ2-5 | - | - | TRBV29-1 | CSGGDSVETQYF | TGCAGCGGCGGGGATTCGGTGGAGACCCAGTACTTC
TRBJ2-7 | once | TRBD1 | TRBV10-3 | CASRPGTGDPEQYF | TGTGCCTCCCGTCCCGGGACAGGGGACCCCGAGCAGTACTTC
TRBJ1-1 | - | - | TRBV11-2 | CACRQNTEAFF | TGTGCCTGCAGACAGAACACCGAAGCTTTCTTT
TRBJ2-7 | - | - | TRBV6-1 | CASSDWEWDSFSYEQYF | TGTGCCAGCAGTGATTGGGAATGGGATAGCTTCTCCTACGAGCAGTACTTC
TRBJ2-7 | - | - | TRBV12-3/TRBV12-4 | CASSLASRLLGYKQYF | TGTGCCAGCAGTTTAGCTTCGAGGCTATTGGGTTACAAGCAGTACTTC
TRBJ1-2 | few | TRBD1 | TRBV4-2 | CASSQGTGLDGYTF | TGTGCCAGCAGCCAAGGGACAGGGCTGGATGGCTACACCTTC
TRBJ2-7 | once | TRBD2 | TRBV29-1 | CSIEAPGWAGAGEQYF | TGCAGCATTGAAGCCCCCGGATGGGCGGGAGCGGGAGAGCAGTACTTC
TRBJ2-1 | - | TRBD2 | TRBV10-3 | CAIRQAGGPLDEQFF | TGTGCCATCAGACAAGCGGGAGGGCCCCTGGATGAGCAGTTCTTC
TRBJ1-1 | - | TRBD1 | TRBV28 | CASSHPGTGWTEAFF | TGTGCCAGCAGTCACCCCGGGACAGGGTGGACTGAAGCTTTCTTT
TRBJ1-1 | - | - | TRBV5-1 | CASSRGPKTGLSAAFF | TGCGCCAGCAGCCGAGGACCCAAGACGGGCCTTTCGGCAGCTTTCTTT
TRBJ2-1 | - | TRBD2 | TRBV4-1 | CASSQRILAGLNNEQFF | TGCGCCAGCAGCCAAAGGATCCTAGCGGGATTAAACAATGAGCAGTTCTTC
TRBJ1-5 | - | - | TRBV28 | CASSFGRAVNQPQHF | TGTGCCAGCAGTTTCGGCCGGGCAGTCAATCAGCCCCAGCATTTT
TRBJ2-1 | few | - | TRBV4-1 | CASSPRMGVLYNEQFF | TGCGCCAGCAGCCCCCGGATGGGAGTTTTATACAATGAGCAGTTCTTC
TRBJ1-1 | many | - | TRBV7-9 | CASSLGAGAFF | TGTGCCAGCAGCTTAGGGGCCGGAGCTTTCTTT
TRBJ2-3 | few | TRBD1 | TRBV10-2 | CASRGQGVTDTQYF | TGCGCCAGCAGGGGACAGGGGGTAACAGATACGCAGTATTTT
TRBJ1-1 | - | - | TRBV11-2 | CASNLDHTLSTEAFF | TGTGCCAGCAACTTAGATCACACTCTGAGCACTGAAGCTTTCTTT
TRBJ2-3 | few | TRBD2 | TRBV12-3/TRBV12-4 | CASSLLAGPGYTQYF | TGTGCCAGCAGCTTACTAGCGGGCCCCGGTTATACGCAGTATTTT
TRBJ1-1 | - | TRBD1 | TRBV11-2 | CASSLHRQGGSTEAFF | TGTGCCAGCAGCCTACATCGACAGGGTGGGAGCACTGAAGCTTTCTTT
TRBJ2-1 | - | TRBD2 | TRBV12-3/TRBV12-4 | CASSRTSGSNEQLF | TGTGCCAGCAGCAGGACTAGCGGGAGCAATGAGCAGTTGTTC
TRBJ2-1 | few | TRBD2 | TRBV12-3/TRBV12-4 | CASIPGLAGSSSYNEQFF | TGTGCCAGCATCCCGGGACTAGCGGGGTCAAGCTCCTACAATGAGCAGTTCTTC
TRBJ1-3 | few | - | TRBV28 | CASSRGGTGNTIYF | TGTGCCAGCAGCCGAGGAGGAACTGGAAACACCATATATTTT
TRBJ2-2 | - | TRBD1 | TRBV5-6 | CANSFPTGGDTGELFF | TGTGCCAACAGCTTCCCGACAGGGGGGGACACCGGGGAGCTGTTTTTT
TRBJ2-7 | - | TRBD2 | TRBV29-1 | CSVAGLEVSYEQYF | TGCAGCGTTGCAGGACTAGAGGTTTCCTACGAGCAGTACTTC
TRBJ2-3 | few | - | TRBV4-1 | CASSQVLGVGTQYF | TGCGCCAGCAGCCAAGTTTTAGGGGTGGGTACGCAGTATTTT
TRBJ1-1 | - | - | TRBV6-4 | CASSAQVSTEAFF | TGTGCCAGCAGTGCGCAAGTGAGCACTGAAGCTTTCTTT
TRBJ2-7 | - | - | TRBV4-2 | CASSQATGSSYEQYF | TGTGCCAGCAGCCAAGCAACCGGGAGCTCCTACGAGCAGTACTTC
TRBJ2-2 | - | - | TRBV18 | CASSGRDNTGELFF | TGTGCCAGCTCTGGCAGGGATAACACCGGGGAGCTGTTTTTT
TRBJ2-1 | many | TRBD2 | TRBV6-1 | CASSDSGTSGKQFF | TGTGCCAGCAGTGATTCCGGGACTAGTGGCAAGCAGTTCTTC
TRBJ2-7 | many | TRBD1 | TRBV11-2 | CASSPGQEYTYEQYF | TGTGCCAGCAGCCCCGGACAGGAATACACCTACGAGCAGTACTTC
TRBJ2-3 | - | TRBD2 | TRBV6-5 | CTSSWASGRGTDTQYF | TGTACCAGCAGTTGGGCTAGCGGGAGGGGCACAGATACGCAGTATTTT
TRBJ2-3 | - | TRBD2 | TRBV24-1 | CATSDPKAITSGSTDTQYF | TGTGCCACCAGTGATCCGAAGGCAATAACTAGCGGGAGCACAGATACGCAGTATTTT
TRBJ2-5 | few | - | TRBV4-1 | CASSWRLEETQYF | TGCGCCAGCAGTTGGCGGTTGGAAGAGACCCAGTACTTC
TRBJ2-5 | - | - | TRBV11-2 | CASSFVLAVGETQYF | TGTGCCAGCAGCTTTGTCCTGGCGGTAGGCGAGACCCAGTACTTC
TRBJ2-7 | - | TRBD2 | TRBV4-2 | CASSPAGGSYVQYF | TGTGCCAGTAGCCCAGCGGGAGGGTCCTACGTGCAGTACTTC
TRBJ2-1 | - | TRBD2 | TRBV29-1 | CSTVGWTSGSYNEQFF | TGCAGCACCGTAGGCTGGACTAGCGGGTCCTACAATGAGCAGTTCTTC